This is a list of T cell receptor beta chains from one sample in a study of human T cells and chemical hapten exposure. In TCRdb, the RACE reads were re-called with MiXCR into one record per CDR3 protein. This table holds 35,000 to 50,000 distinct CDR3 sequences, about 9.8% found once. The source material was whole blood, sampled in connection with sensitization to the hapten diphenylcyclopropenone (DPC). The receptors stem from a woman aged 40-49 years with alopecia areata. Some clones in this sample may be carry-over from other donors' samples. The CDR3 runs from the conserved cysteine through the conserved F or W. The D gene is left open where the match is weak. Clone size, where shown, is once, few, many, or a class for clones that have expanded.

CDR3nt: TGCGCCAGCAGCGTAAGGGGAGGAGAGACCCAGTACTTC
CDR3aa: CASSVRGGETQYF
abundance: many
d_gene: .
len: 13
j_gene: TRBJ2-5
v_gene: TRBV5-1

CDR3nt: TGTGCCAGCAGTAACAGGGGGAACACCGGGGAGCTGTTTTTT
CDR3aa: CASSNRGNTGELFF
abundance: many
d_gene: TRBD1
len: 14
j_gene: TRBJ2-2
v_gene: TRBV6-1

CDR3nt: TGCAGCGTTGAAGCACAGGATACTTACACCGGGGAGCTGTTTTTT
CDR3aa: CSVEAQDTYTGELFF
abundance: many
d_gene: .
len: 15
j_gene: TRBJ2-2
v_gene: TRBV29-1

CDR3nt: TGTGCCAGCAGTGACTCTACGGACACCGGGGAGCTGTTTTTT
CDR3aa: CASSDSTDTGELFF
abundance: few
d_gene: .
len: 14
j_gene: TRBJ2-2
v_gene: TRBV6-4

CDR3nt: TGCAGCTCTAGCGGGGAAAGCTCCTACAATGAGCAGTTCTTC
CDR3aa: CSSSGESSYNEQFF
abundance: many
d_gene: TRBD2
len: 14
j_gene: TRBJ2-1
v_gene: TRBV29-1

CDR3nt: TGTGCCAGCAGCTTAACGATGTCCACTCGTTATAGCAATCAGCCCCAGCATTTT
CDR3aa: CASSLTMSTRYSNQPQHF
abundance: many
d_gene: .
len: 18
j_gene: TRBJ1-5
v_gene: TRBV7-8

CDR3nt: TGTGCCAGCAGCGGGCCCGAAAACGAGCAGTACTTC
CDR3aa: CASSGPENEQYF
abundance: large
d_gene: .
len: 12
j_gene: TRBJ2-7
v_gene: TRBV9

CDR3nt: TGCGCCAGCAGCTCTAGGACAGGGGACTACGAGCAGTACTTC
CDR3aa: CASSSRTGDYEQYF
abundance: many
d_gene: TRBD1
len: 14
j_gene: TRBJ2-7
v_gene: TRBV5-1

CDR3nt: TGTGCCAGCAGTTTTGTGGGGACCACTGAAGCTTTCTTT
CDR3aa: CASSFVGTTEAFF
abundance: many
d_gene: .
len: 13
j_gene: TRBJ1-1
v_gene: TRBV12-3/TRBV12-4

CDR3nt: TGTGCCAGCAGTGTGACAGGGGCCATCAACTATGGCTACACCTTC
CDR3aa: CASSVTGAINYGYTF
abundance: many
d_gene: TRBD1
len: 15
j_gene: TRBJ1-2
v_gene: TRBV28

CDR3nt: TGTGCCATCAGTGAGTCGATAGGCCGGGGAAATTCACCCCTCCACTTT
CDR3aa: CAISESIGRGNSPLHF
abundance: many
d_gene: .
len: 16
j_gene: TRBJ1-6
v_gene: TRBV10-3

CDR3nt: TGTGCCAGCAGCTTAGCGCCAAGCAGCGCGGCCCGCGAGCAGTACTTC
CDR3aa: CASSLAPSSAAREQYF
abundance: many
d_gene: .
len: 16
j_gene: TRBJ2-7
v_gene: TRBV7-8

CDR3nt: TGTGCCAGCAGGCCCCGGCTCTCTGGGGCCAACGCCCTGACTTTC
CDR3aa: CASRPRLSGANALTF
abundance: .
d_gene: .
len: 15
j_gene: TRBJ2-6
v_gene: TRBV28

CDR3nt: TGTGCCAGCAGTGGGGAGGACAGGGGGCTAAACACCGGGGAGCTGTTTTTT
CDR3aa: CASSGEDRGLNTGELFF
abundance: many
d_gene: TRBD1
len: 17
j_gene: TRBJ2-2
v_gene: TRBV2

CDR3nt: TGTGCCAGCAGCCTAACGATGGGAGCTAATGAAAAACTGTTTTTT
CDR3aa: CASSLTMGANEKLFF
abundance: many
d_gene: .
len: 15
j_gene: TRBJ1-4
v_gene: TRBV12-3/TRBV12-4

CDR3nt: TGCAGTGCTAGTAGGCTCCTGGAGACCCAGTACTTC
CDR3aa: CSASRLLETQYF
abundance: many
d_gene: .
len: 12
j_gene: TRBJ2-5
v_gene: TRBV20-1

CDR3nt: TGTGCCAGCTCACCGGGACAGGGGCCCCCGGTGCCTCAGGTTGGCAATGAGCAGTTCTTC
CDR3aa: CASSPGQGPPVPQVGNEQFF
abundance: many
d_gene: TRBD1
len: 20
j_gene: TRBJ2-1
v_gene: TRBV18

CDR3nt: TGTGCCAGCTCAGACGCAACTCGATCAACCTCTAACTATGGCTACACCTTC
CDR3aa: CASSDATRSTSNYGYTF
abundance: many
d_gene: .
len: 17
j_gene: TRBJ1-2
v_gene: TRBV18

CDR3nt: TGTGCCAGCAGCCCCCACCAGTTAGCCGGGGAGCTGTTTTTT
CDR3aa: CASSPHQLAGELFF
abundance: few
d_gene: .
len: 14
j_gene: TRBJ2-2
v_gene: TRBV9

CDR3nt: TGTGCCAGCAGCCCTAGCATTGAACAGGGTGGTTACTCTGGCTACACCTTC
CDR3aa: CASSPSIEQGGYSGYTF
abundance: many
d_gene: .
len: 17
j_gene: TRBJ1-2
v_gene: TRBV7-2

CDR3nt: TGTGCCAGCAGCCCGAGCGGGCCCTACGAGCAGTACTTC
CDR3aa: CASSPSGPYEQYF
abundance: few
d_gene: .
len: 13
j_gene: TRBJ2-7
v_gene: TRBV14

CDR3nt: TGTGCCAGCAGCTTGTCTAACAATCAGCCCCAGCATTTT
CDR3aa: CASSLSNNQPQHF
abundance: .
d_gene: .
len: 13
j_gene: TRBJ1-5
v_gene: TRBV5-6

CDR3nt: TGTGCCAGCAGCTTAGACAGTGGAAACACCATATATTTT
CDR3aa: CASSLDSGNTIYF
abundance: few
d_gene: .
len: 13
j_gene: TRBJ1-3
v_gene: TRBV7-9